The rows below give T cell receptor beta chains drawn from one sample of a study of T cells in Graves' hyperthyroidism and ophthalmopathy. TCRdb re-called the multiplex PCR reads through MiXCR, storing one row per CDR3 protein. The sample records about 350,000 distinct CDR3 sequences, approximately 14% being singletons. Sequenced input: blood. The receptors derive from a woman aged 25 to 45 with Graves' hyperthyroidism. The CDR3 runs from the conserved cysteine through the conserved F or W. D genes are given only for firm matches. Expanded clones are given a class, and other clones once, few, many or no size at all.

TRBD1	many	TRBV2	TRBJ2-7	TGTGCCAGCAGTGGAGGAGGGACAGGGTCCTACGAGCAGTACTTC	CASSGGGTGSYEQYF
.	many	TRBV12-3/TRBV12-4	TRBJ2-1	TGTGCCAGCAGTTTCCCCCCCCAGCGGGTACACAATGAGCAGTTCTTC	CASSFPPQRVHNEQFF
.	.	TRBV5-5	TRBJ1-1	TGTGCCAGCAGGTCAGCTATGAACACTGAAGCTTTCTTT	CASRSAMNTEAFF
TRBD1	.	TRBV11-3	TRBJ2-7	TGTGCCAGCAGCGCAACCGGGACAGGGTCCCACGAGCAGTACTTC	CASSATGTGSHEQYF
.	.	TRBV20-1	TRBJ1-6	TGCAGTGCTAGAGATTTCGACCTATCCTCCTCCTATAATTCACCCCTCCACTTT	CSARDFDLSSSYNSPLHF
.	many	TRBV12-3/TRBV12-4	TRBJ2-1	TGTGCCAGCAGTTTAAGGACACGGCGTTACAATGAGCAGTTCTTC	CASSLRTRRYNEQFF
.	many	TRBV7-9	TRBJ1-2	TGTGCCAGCAGCCCGCAGGGTCTCGACTATGGCTACACCTTC	CASSPQGLDYGYTF
.	many	TRBV20-1	TRBJ2-1	TGCAGTGCTAAGGGGCGGAGGAAGGGTGAGCAGTTCTTC	CSAKGRRKGEQFF
TRBD2	many	TRBV2	TRBJ2-3	TGTGCCAGCAGTGCGGGAGGGCCTGCAGATACGCAGTATTTT	CASSAGGPADTQYF
TRBD2	.	TRBV6-1	TRBJ2-1	TGTGCCAGCAGACTGTTCGACAGGGGACTAGCGGGGGACAATGAGCAGTTCTTC	CASRLFDRGLAGDNEQFF
.	.	TRBV19	TRBJ1-1	TGTGCCAGTACTGAACACAAGAACACTGAAGCTTTCTTT	CASTEHKNTEAFF
TRBD1	.	TRBV19	TRBJ1-5	TGTGCCAGTAGTACGGGCAGGGGGCTCAATCAGCCCCAGCATTTT	CASSTGRGLNQPQHF
.	many	TRBV20-1	TRBJ2-5	TGCAGTGCTAGAGATGAGGCTAGCAGCCAAGAGACCCAGTACTTC	CSARDEASSQETQYF
.	many	TRBV28	TRBJ2-5	TGTGCCAGCAGTTTGTTAGGGGGGAGATATATCGAGACCCAGTACTTC	CASSLLGGRYIETQYF
.	many	TRBV11-2	TRBJ2-3	TGTGCCAGCAGCCCGCGGGGCACAGATACGCAGTATTTT	CASSPRGTDTQYF
TRBD1	few	TRBV4-3	TRBJ2-7	TGCGCCAGCAGCCAAGTCCCGGGACAGCACTACGAGCAGTACTTC	CASSQVPGQHYEQYF
.	.	TRBV9	TRBJ1-5	TGTGCCAGCAGCCCTTCTTCTAGCAATCAGCCCCAGCATTTT	CASSPSSSNQPQHF
.	many	TRBV15	TRBJ2-2	TGTGCCACCAGCAGAGAGTATCTTGGGACCGGGGAGCTGTTTTTT	CATSREYLGTGELFF
TRBD1	few	TRBV7-9	TRBJ2-7	TGTGCCAGCAGCTTAGATATGGGACAGGGTCGCTACGAGCAGTACTTC	CASSLDMGQGRYEQYF
.	few	TRBV10-2	TRBJ2-5	TGCGCCAGCAGTCGGGACGATCAAGAGACCCAGTACTTC	CASSRDDQETQYF
.	many	TRBV2	TRBJ2-3	TGTGCCAGCACAGGAACAGCAACAGATACGCAGTATTTT	CASTGTATDTQYF
.	few	TRBV25-1	TRBJ2-7	TGTGCCAGCAGTGCCCCCGCTCCGCAGATGCACGCATACGAGCAGTACTTC	CASSAPAPQMHAYEQYF
.	.	TRBV19	TRBJ1-5	TGTGCCAGTAGTCAAGAAGGGGGACCCTCGCCCCAGCATTTT	CASSQEGGPSPQHF
.	many	TRBV19	TRBJ1-1	TGTGCCAGTAGTGAGCCGTTTCTGGGACTTAAACGAAAGGCTTTCTTT	CASSEPFLGLKRKAFF
.	.	TRBV30	TRBJ2-2	TGTGCCTGGAGCGGTGTAGGCGCGGAGAACACCGGGGAGCTGTTTTTT	CAWSGVGAENTGELFF
.	many	TRBV6-1	TRBJ1-5	TGTGCCAGCAGTGATTTAGGGGGTCGGGGTCAGCCCCAGCATTTT	CASSDLGGRGQPQHF
TRBD1	few	TRBV25-1	TRBJ1-6	TGTGCCAGCAGTGAATACGACAGGGCCGATTCACCCCTCCACTTT	CASSEYDRADSPLHF
TRBD2	.	TRBV7-9	TRBJ2-7	TGTGCCAGCAGCCCGCTGTCGGGTAGCGGGTTCTTCTACGAGCAGTACTTC	CASSPLSGSGFFYEQYF
TRBD1	few	TRBV12-3/TRBV12-4	TRBJ1-1	TGTGCCAGCACCCGACAGGGGGACCCTGAAGCTTTCTTT	CASTRQGDPEAFF
.	many	TRBV6-2/TRBV6-3	TRBJ2-7	TGTGCCAGCAGTTACTCGCAGGGTCGGTCGTACGAGCAGTACTTC	CASSYSQGRSYEQYF
.	many	TRBV28	TRBJ2-6	TGTGCCAGCAGTTTTTCCGGGGCCAACGTCCTGACTTTC	CASSFSGANVLTF
.	many	TRBV7-2	TRBJ2-1	TGTGCCAGCAGCTTAGTACAGATCCCTACATACGAGCAGTTCTTC	CASSLVQIPTYEQFF
.	.	TRBV2	TRBJ2-4	TGTGCCAGCAGTGGTGGGGAGGTTGCGATTCAGTACTTC	CASSGGEVAIQYF
TRBD2	.	TRBV14	TRBJ2-7	TGTGCCAGCAGCCGCCTGGGGGAGGGAGGGCTCCACGAGCAGTACTTC	CASSRLGEGGLHEQYF
TRBD2	.	TRBV5-4	TRBJ2-3	TGTGCCAGCAGACCTAGACTAGCGGGAATAGTACGCTCCACAGATACGCAGTATTTT	CASRPRLAGIVRSTDTQYF
TRBD1	.	TRBV20-1	TRBJ2-2	TGCAGTGCTAAACAGGGGGCGTCCGGGGAGCTGTTTTTT	CSAKQGASGELFF
.	many	TRBV28	TRBJ1-5	TGTGCCAGCATTGCGGTGACGGGCACCCCGGGGAATCAGCCCCAGCATTTT	CASIAVTGTPGNQPQHF
TRBD1	many	TRBV10-2	TRBJ1-5	TGCGCCAGCAAGTCAACAGGGGGTCAGCCCCAGCATTTT	CASKSTGGQPQHF
.	many	TRBV11-2	TRBJ2-1	TGTGCCAGCTACGTAGAACGGGAAGGGGAGCAGTTCTTC	CASYVEREGEQFF
.	.	TRBV25-1	TRBJ1-2	TGTGCCAGCAGTGATGATCATAACTATGGCTACACCTTC	CASSDDHNYGYTF
.	.	TRBV11-2	TRBJ2-3	TGTGCCAGCAGCTCAAGGACCCCCACGTATTTT	CASSSRTPTYF
.	few	TRBV20-1	TRBJ2-2	TGCAGTGCTAGAGATCAGTGGGGCAGGGCTAATTCCGGGGAGCTGTTTTTT	CSARDQWGRANSGELFF